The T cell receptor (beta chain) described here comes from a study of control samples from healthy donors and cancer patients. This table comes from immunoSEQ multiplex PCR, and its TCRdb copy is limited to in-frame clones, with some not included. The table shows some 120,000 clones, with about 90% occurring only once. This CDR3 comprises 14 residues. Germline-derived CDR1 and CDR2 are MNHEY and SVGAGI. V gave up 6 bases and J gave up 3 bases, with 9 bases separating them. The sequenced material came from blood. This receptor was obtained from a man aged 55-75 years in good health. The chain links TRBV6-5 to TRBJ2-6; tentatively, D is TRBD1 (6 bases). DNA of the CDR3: TGTGCCAGCAGGACAGGTGGTGGGGCCAACGTCCTGACTTTC. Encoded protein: CASRTGGGANVLTF.